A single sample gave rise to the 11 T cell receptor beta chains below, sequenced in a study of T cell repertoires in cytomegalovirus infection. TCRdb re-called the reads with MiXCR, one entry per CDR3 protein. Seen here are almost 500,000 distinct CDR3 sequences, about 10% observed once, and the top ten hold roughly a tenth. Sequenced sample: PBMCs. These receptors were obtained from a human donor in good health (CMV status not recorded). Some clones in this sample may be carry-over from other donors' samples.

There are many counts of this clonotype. The DNA of the CDR3 is TGTGCCAGCAGCTTAGCAGGAGGGGATGGCTACACCTTC. Its protein is CASSLAGGDGYTF. This chain joins TRBV7-2 and TRBJ1-2; tentative D call: TRBD1 (5 bases). Germline CDR1 reads SGHTA; CDR2 reads FQGNSA. This CDR3 has 13 amino acids. Trimming took off 0 bases at V and 6 bases at J, with 8 bases between the two ends.

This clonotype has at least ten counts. The CDR3 nucleotides are TGCAGCGCCGGGCTCTCGCGTCAACAGGGATCCTATGGCTACACCTTC. It translates to CSAGLSRQQGSYGYTF. V is TRBV29-1 and J is TRBJ1-2; maybe TRBD1 (6 bases). The CDR3 length is 16 residues. The germline V gene encodes CDR1 SQVTM and CDR2 ANQGSEA. Trimming took off 7 bases at V and 4 bases at J, with 25 bases between the two ends. The full variable domain, completed using reference TRBV29-1 and TRBJ1-2, is SAVISQKPSRDICQRGTSLTIQCQVDSQVTMMFWYRQQPGQSLTLIATANQGSEATYESGFVIDKFPISRPNLTFSTLTVSNMSPEDSSIYLCSAGLSRQQGSYGYTFGSGTRLTVV.

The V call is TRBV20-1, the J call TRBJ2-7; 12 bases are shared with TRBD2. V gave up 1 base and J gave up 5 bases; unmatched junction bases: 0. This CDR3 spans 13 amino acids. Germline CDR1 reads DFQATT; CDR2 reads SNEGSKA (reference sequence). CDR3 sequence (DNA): TGCAGTGCTAGAGGACTAGCGGGAGACGAGCAGTACTTC. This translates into CSARGLAGDEQYF.

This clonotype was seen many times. The CDR3 sequence is CASGGLAANTGELFF. The CDR3 DNA follows: TGTGCCAGCGGAGGACTAGCGGCGAACACCGGGGAGCTGTTTTTT. The V call is TRBV2, the J call TRBJ2-2, with 10 bases that match TRBD2. Germline CDR1 and CDR2: SNHLY and FYNNEI. V dropped 8 bases and J dropped 0; count of bases not matched to a gene: 3. The CDR3 is made up of 15 amino acids.

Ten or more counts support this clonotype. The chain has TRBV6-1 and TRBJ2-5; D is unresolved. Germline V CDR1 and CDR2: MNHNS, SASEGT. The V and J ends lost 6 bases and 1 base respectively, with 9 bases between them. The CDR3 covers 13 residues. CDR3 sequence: CASSGPSQETQYF. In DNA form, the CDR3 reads TGTGCCAGCAGCGGGCCGTCCCAAGAGACCCAGTACTTC.

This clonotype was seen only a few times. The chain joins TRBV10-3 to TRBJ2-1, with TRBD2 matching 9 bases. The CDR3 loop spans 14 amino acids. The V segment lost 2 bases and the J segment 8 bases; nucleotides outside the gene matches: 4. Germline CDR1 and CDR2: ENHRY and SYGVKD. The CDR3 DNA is TGTGCCATCAGTGAGCCTAGCGGGATCTATGAGCAGTTCTTC. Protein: CAISEPSGIYEQFF.

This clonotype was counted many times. The DNA for the CDR3 is TGTGCCATCAGTGGCGGACAGTACCCCTACGAGCAGTACTTC. Translated: CAISGGQYPYEQYF. V is TRBV10-3 and J is TRBJ2-7, with D possibly TRBD1 on 6 matching bases. Trimming cost V 4 bases and J 2 bases, with 12 bases left between them. This CDR3 comprises 14 residues. In germline, CDR1 is ENHRY, CDR2 SYGVKD.

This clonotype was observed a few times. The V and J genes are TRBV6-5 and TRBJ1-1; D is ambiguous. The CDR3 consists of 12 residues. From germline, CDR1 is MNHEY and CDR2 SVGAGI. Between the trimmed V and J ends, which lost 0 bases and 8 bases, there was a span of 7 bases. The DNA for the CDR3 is TGTGCCAGCAGTTACTCTGCTTCAGAAGCTTTCTTT. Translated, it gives CASSYSASEAFF.

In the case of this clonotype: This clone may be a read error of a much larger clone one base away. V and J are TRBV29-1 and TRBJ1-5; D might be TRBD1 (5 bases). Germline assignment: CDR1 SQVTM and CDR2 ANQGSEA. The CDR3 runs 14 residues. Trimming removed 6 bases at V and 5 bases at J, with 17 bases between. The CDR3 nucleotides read TGCAGCGTAACGGGGCTGGACGTGGATCAGCCCCAGCATTTT. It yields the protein CSVTGLDVDQPQHF.

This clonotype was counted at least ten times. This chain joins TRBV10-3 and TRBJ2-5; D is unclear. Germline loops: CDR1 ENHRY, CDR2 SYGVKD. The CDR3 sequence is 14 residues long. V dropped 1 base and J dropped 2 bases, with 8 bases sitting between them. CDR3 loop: CAISEYGPQETQYF. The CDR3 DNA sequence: TGTGCCATCAGTGAGTATGGCCCACAAGAGACCCAGTACTTC.

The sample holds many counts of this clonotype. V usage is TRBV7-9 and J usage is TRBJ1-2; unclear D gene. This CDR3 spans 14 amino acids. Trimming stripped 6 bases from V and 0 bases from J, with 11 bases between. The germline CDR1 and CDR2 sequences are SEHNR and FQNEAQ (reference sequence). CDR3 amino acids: CASRKDKANYGYTF. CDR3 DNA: TGTGCCAGCAGAAAAGACAAAGCTAACTATGGCTACACCTTC.